This entry lists 16 T cell receptor beta chains sequenced from one sample in a study of Graves' ophthalmopathy and Graves' hyperthyroidism. The TCR beta CDR3 regions underwent amplification from RNA transcripts. Investigators did first-round RT-PCR with HTBI primers, then second-round multiplex PCR. TCRdb reprocessed the multiplex PCR reads via MiXCR and lists one record per CDR3 protein. In the table there are 450,000 to 600,000 distinct CDR3 sequences, less than 40% of which are singletons. The sequenced material came from peripheral blood or thyroid tissue (not recorded which). The receptors here all came from an adult man with Graves' hyperthyroidism.

The V and J genes are TRBV7-9 and TRBJ1-2; 11 bases agree with TRBD1. The junction had 9 bases not matched to a gene; V was cut back by 3 bases and J by 0 bases. Germline V gene sequence: CDR1 SEHNR, CDR2 FQNEAQ (reference sequence). The CDR3 has 18 residues. CDR3 DNA: TGTGCCAGCAGCTTCCGGGACAGGGGGTCTATTCCTAACTATGGCTACACCTTC. This translates into CASSFRDRGSIPNYGYTF.

This clonotype has a count of ten or more. The V gene is TRBV7-9, the J gene TRBJ2-7; 10 bases fit TRBD2. The CDR3 consists of 17 residues. Germline lookup yields CDR1 SEHNR and CDR2 FQNEAQ (reference sequence). V lost 1 base, J lost 1 base, and 7 bases stayed unmatched. CDR3: CASSLVQRGGRSYEQYF. The CDR3 DNA is TGTGCCAGCAGCTTAGTTCAGCGGGGGGGCCGATCCTACGAGCAGTACTTC.

On this clonotype itself: It may be a read error: a sequence one base away is much more abundant. This sequence joins TRBV12-3 or TRBV12-4 and TRBJ2-2; D is unclear. Between the trimmed V and J ends, which lost 5 bases and 3 bases, there was a span of 13 bases. There are 15 residues in the CDR3. The CDR3 coding sequence is TGTGCCAGCAGTCCCGGATTCCCGGACACCGGGGAGCTGTTTTTT. This translates into CASSPGFPDTGELFF.

This clonotype was counted ten times or more. The chain is built from TRBV5-1 and TRBJ1-2, with 8 positions matching TRBD1. J gave up 6 bases and V 3 bases, and 4 bases lay outside the gene matches. This CDR3 comprises 13 residues. The germline V gene encodes CDR1 SGHRS and CDR2 YFSETQ. The CDR3 DNA follows: TGCGCCAGCAGCTCCCGACAGGGGAATGGCTACACCTTC. It translates to CASSSRQGNGYTF.

In its sample, this clonotype was seen a few times. The chain employs TRBV7-9 and TRBJ2-6; TRBD1 matches 9 bases. From germline, CDR1 is SEHNR and CDR2 FQNEAQ (reference sequence). The CDR3 covers 17 residues. V gave up 3 bases and J gave up 4 bases; unmatched junction bases: 7. CDR3 region: CASSFRDRVRGANVLTF. The CDR3 DNA sequence: TGTGCCAGCAGCTTCCGGGACAGGGTCCGGGGGGCCAACGTCCTGACTTTC.

This clonotype was seen at least ten times. V and J are TRBV20-1 and TRBJ1-6; 11 bases match TRBD1. V trimming: 0 bases; J trimming: 7 bases; junction bases outside the gene matches: 5. Germline V lookup: CDR1 DFQATT, CDR2 SNEGSKA (reference sequence). This CDR3 region has 16 residues. CDR3: CSARDPGQGVNSPLHF. The CDR3 DNA follows: TGCAGTGCTAGAGATCCGGGACAGGGGGTCAATTCACCCCTCCACTTT.

In its sample, this clonotype was seen many times. This sequence joins TRBV13 and TRBJ1-1, with 10 bases that match TRBD1. The CDR3 contains 15 residues. Germline CDR1 PRHDT, CDR2 FYEKMQ (reference sequence). J was trimmed by 5 bases and V by 4 bases; bases with no gene match: 7. The CDR3 region has the DNA TGTGCCAGCAGCTCACCGGGACAGGGGATGACTGAAGCTTTCTTT. This codes for CASSSPGQGMTEAFF.

This clonotype was observed many times. The chain carries TRBV7-3 and TRBJ1-1; 8 nucleotides agree with TRBD1. Germline-derived CDR1 and CDR2 are SGHTA and FQGTGA. The CDR3 length is 13 residues. Trimming cost V 5 bases and J 11 bases; bases outside gene matches: 10. CDR3 region: CASSRGTGEGAFF. The CDR3 DNA follows: TGTGCCAGCAGCCGCGGGACAGGCGAAGGGGCTTTCTTT.

Note on this clonotype: Germline is not matched at one junction end, which may reflect a read error. The chain links TRBV6-5 to TRBJ1-5; 8 nucleotides match TRBD1. The CDR3 has 15 amino acids. The V gene's germline CDR1 is MNHEY and CDR2 SVGAGI. CDR3 sequence: CASSYSTGGREPQHF. The CDR3 region has the DNA TGTGCCAGCAGCTACTCTACAGGGGGTCGAGAGCCCCAGCATTTT.

In its sample, this clonotype was seen many times. The chain uses TRBV12-5 and TRBJ1-1, with 7 bases matching TRBD1. With 6 bases clipped from V and 8 bases from J, the junction kept 6 bases outside the gene matches. CDR3 length: 12 amino acids. Germline V gene data show CDR1 as LGHNT and CDR2 as FRNRAP. For the CDR3, the DNA is TGTGCTAGTGGCCGGACAGGATCGGAAGCTTTCTTT. Translation: CASGRTGSEAFF. The whole variable domain, remainder taken from reference TRBV12-5 and TRBJ1-1, is DARVTQTPRHKVTEMGQEVTMRCQPILGHNTVFWYRQTMMQGLELLAYFRNRAPLDDSGMPKDRFSAEMPDATLATLKIQPSEPRDSAVYFCASGRTGSEAFFGQGTRLTVV.

This clonotype was counted many times. The rearrangement joins TRBV12-3 or TRBV12-4 to TRBJ1-5; no firm D call. V lost 5 bases, J lost 2 bases, and 16 bases lay in between. This CDR3 region has 16 residues. The CDR3: CASSPDGFMGNQPQHF. As DNA, the CDR3 is TGTGCCAGCAGTCCCGACGGGTTTATGGGCAATCAGCCCCAGCATTTT.

At least ten counts were recorded for this clonotype. The rearrangement uses TRBV19 and TRBJ1-5; TRBD1 is a possible D gene (5 bases). The CDR3 has 12 amino acids. Trimming removed 3 bases at V and 6 bases at J, with 6 bases between. Germline loops: CDR1 LNHDA, CDR2 SQIVND (reference sequence). In nucleotides, the CDR3 is TGTGCCAGTAGTATCCAGGGTCAGCCCCAGCATTTT. Residues: CASSIQGQPQHF.

This clonotype has more than one count but fewer than ten. This chain links TRBV7-8 with TRBJ2-7; D possibly corresponds to TRBD1 (5 bases). The J call could be wrong; TRBJ2-1 is a better fit for the DNA end. This CDR3 contains 11 residues. The germline V gene has CDR1 SGHVS and CDR2 FQNEAQ. Written as DNA, the CDR3 is TGTGCCAGCAGAACAGGAAATGAGCAGTTCTTC. Residues: CASRTGNEQFF.

Comments on this clonotype: This clone may be a read error of a much larger clone one base away. The rearrangement joins TRBV12-3 or TRBV12-4 to TRBJ2-7; the D call may be TRBD1 or TRBD2 (5 bases each). Trimming cost V 5 bases and J 3 bases, with 11 bases left between them. The CDR3 has 13 amino acids. The CDR3 loop reads CASSPGTHYEQYF. CDR3 in DNA: TGTGCCAGCAGTCCGGGGACCCACTACGAGCAGTACTTC.

The chain combines TRBV10-3 with TRBJ2-7; D uncertain. The CDR3 consists of 13 residues. Trimming shortened V by 2 bases and J by 7 bases, and 12 bases separated the two germline ends. Germline values: CDR1 ENHRY, CDR2 SYGVKD. The CDR3 is CAISEQGNNEQYF. The CDR3 region has the DNA TGTGCCATCAGTGAGCAAGGGAACAATGAGCAGTACTTC.

This clonotype has just a few counts. The V and J genes are TRBV29-1 and TRBJ2-3, with 8 positions matching TRBD2. The CDR3 is 16 residues long. Trimming cost V 4 bases and J 2 bases; bases outside gene matches: 11. Germline values: CDR1 SQVTM, CDR2 ANQGSEA. CDR3 DNA: TGCAGCGTTGCACGGTTAGAGCGGGAGTCCACAGATACGCAGTATTTT. Translation gives CSVARLERESTDTQYF.